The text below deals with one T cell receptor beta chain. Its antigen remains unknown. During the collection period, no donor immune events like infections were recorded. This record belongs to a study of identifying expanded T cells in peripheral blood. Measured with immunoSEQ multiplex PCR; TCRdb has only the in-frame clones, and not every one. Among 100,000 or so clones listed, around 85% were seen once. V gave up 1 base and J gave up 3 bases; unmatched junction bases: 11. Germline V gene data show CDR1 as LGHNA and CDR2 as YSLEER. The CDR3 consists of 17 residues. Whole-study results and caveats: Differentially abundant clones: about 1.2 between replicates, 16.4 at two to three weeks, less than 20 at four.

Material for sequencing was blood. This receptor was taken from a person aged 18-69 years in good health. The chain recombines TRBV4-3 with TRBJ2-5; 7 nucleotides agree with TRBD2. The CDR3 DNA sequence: TGCGCCAGCAGCCAAGTAGGATGGGGAGGGGCTGAAGAGACCCAGTACTTC. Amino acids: CASSQVGWGGAEETQYF.